Below are 20 T cell receptor beta chains sequenced from a single sample in a study of CD8 T cells in Susac syndrome. An amount of RNA that ranged from about 0.45 to 1 ug was reverse transcribed with random hexamers. In TCRdb, the immunoSEQ multiplex PCR reads were re-called with MiXCR into one record per CDR3 protein. Among some 120,000 distinct CDR3 sequences, 80% to 95% were seen once, and the ten largest hold 0.14%. The source material was CD4+ T cells from PBMCs. All receptors come from a human donor in good health.

There are a few counts of this clonotype. The chain has TRBV7-2 and TRBJ1-6, with D unresolved. This CDR3 is 13 amino acids long. CDR1 is SGHTA and CDR2 is FQGNSA in the germline V gene. The V end lost 1 base, the J end lost 10 bases, and 8 bases lay between the germline ends. The CDR3 nucleotides are TGTGCCAGCAGCTTAGGGATAGTGTCACCCCTCCACTTT. This encodes CASSLGIVSPLHF.

The V and J genes are TRBV9 and TRBJ2-2; no reliable D call. Germline loops: CDR1 SGDLS, CDR2 YYNGEE. This CDR3 is 15 amino acids long. V was pared by 0 bases and J by 0 bases, with 6 bases between. In nucleotides, the CDR3 is TGTGCCAGCAGCGTAGGAGTAGCGAACACCGGGGAGCTGTTTTTT. It specifies CASSVGVANTGELFF.

The V gene is TRBV6-5, the J gene TRBJ1-5; D not certain. From germline, CDR1 is MNHEY and CDR2 SVGAGI. With 3 bases removed from V and 2 bases from J, the gap between germline ends came to 8 bases. The CDR3 spans 14 residues. CDR3 sequence: CASSYREGNQPQHF. The CDR3 DNA reads as TGTGCCAGCAGTTATCGGGAGGGCAATCAGCCCCAGCATTTT.

The chain uses TRBV4-3 and TRBJ2-1; D possibly corresponds to TRBD2 (6 bases). V lost 3 bases, J lost 7 bases, and 10 bases lay in between. CDR1 is LGHNA and CDR2 is YSLEER in the germline V gene. The CDR3 runs to 13 residues. CDR3 DNA: TGCGCCAGCAGCCAGTGGGGAGGTAATGAGCAGTTCTTC. This encodes CASSQWGGNEQFF.

The J gene is TRBJ1-1, the V gene TRBV4-3; TRBD1 matches at 11 bases. The trim removed 5 bases at V and 5 bases at J, leaving 10 bases unmatched. CDR1 and CDR2 (germline): LGHNA, YSLEER. This CDR3 is 16 amino acids long. This CDR3 reads CASSYGDRGTSTEAFF. The CDR3 DNA reads as TGCGCCAGCAGCTACGGGGACAGGGGGACGTCAACTGAAGCTTTCTTT.

The sample holds one count of this clonotype. This rearrangement joins TRBV5-1 to TRBJ2-7; D might be TRBD1 (5 bases). Trimming took 5 bases from V and 1 from J, leaving 10 bases between them. Germline CDR1 SGHRS, CDR2 YFSETQ. This CDR3 spans 13 amino acids. The CDR3 sequence: CASSPTVSYEQYF. CDR3 sequence (DNA): TGCGCCAGCAGTCCGACAGTATCCTACGAGCAGTACTTC.

This chain joins TRBV29-1 and TRBJ2-7; 10 bases line up with TRBD1. Germline trimming cut 6 bases from V and 6 bases from J; bases unmatched to any gene: 11. The germline CDR1 and CDR2 sequences are SQVTM and ANQGSEA. CDR3 length equals 14 residues. DNA of the CDR3: TGCAGCGTGGACCGCGGGACAGGGGTTGGCGAGCAGTACTTC. Amino acid sequence: CSVDRGTGVGEQYF.

CDR3: CTVRQTGGEQYF. Here the CDR3 DNA reads TGCACCGTCCGCCAGACAGGGGGCGAGCAGTACTTC. The chain is built from TRBV29-1 and TRBJ2-7; 9 nucleotides align to TRBD1. CDR1 and CDR2 (germline): SQVTM, ANQGSEA. This CDR3 contains 12 residues.

The J gene is TRBJ1-1, the V gene TRBV18, with no clear D. CDR3 length: 15 amino acids. Trimming removed 2 bases from V and 3 bases from J, with 13 bases in between. Germline CDR1 is KGHSH and CDR2 is LQKENI. The CDR3 region is CASSPGAPVDTEAFF. As DNA, the CDR3 is TGTGCCAGCTCACCAGGCGCCCCTGTTGACACTGAAGCTTTCTTT.

The chain combines TRBV7-2 with TRBJ2-7; D gene ambiguous. In germline, CDR1 is SGHTA, CDR2 FQGNSA. This CDR3 region has 13 residues. Trimming shortened V by 3 bases and J by 2 bases, and 8 bases separated the two germline ends. The CDR3 nucleotides read TGTGCCAGCAGCTTGAAGGTCCCCTACGAGCAGTACTTC. This translates into CASSLKVPYEQYF. The whole variable domain, remainder taken from reference TRBV7-2 and TRBJ2-7, is GAGVSQSPSNKVTEKGKDVELRCDPISGHTALYWYRQSLGQGLEFLIYFQGNSAPDKSGLPSDRFSAERTGGSVSTLTIQRTQQEDSAVYLCASSLKVPYEQYFGPGTRLTVT.

This clonotype was seen a single time. This sequence joins TRBV11-2 and TRBJ2-3; 9 bases agree with TRBD1. Germline-derived CDR1 and CDR2 are SGHAT and FQNNGV. The CDR3 totals 14 residues. Unmatched junction bases numbered 2, after V lost 3 bases and J lost 4 bases. The CDR3: CASSLDRGPDTQYF. As DNA, the CDR3 is TGTGCCAGCAGCTTGGACAGGGGCCCAGATACGCAGTATTTT.

In its sample, this clonotype was seen once. Mismatch with germline at one junction end may stem from a read error. The CDR3 bases are TGTGCCAGCAGTTTCCAGGGTGCGTCTGAAAACACCATATATTTT. As protein: CASSFQGASENTIYF. This sequence joins TRBV27 and TRBJ1-3; D may be TRBD1 (5 bases). The CDR3 contains 15 residues. CDR1 is MNHEY, CDR2 SMNVEV, per germline (reference sequence).

The chain is built from TRBV27 and TRBJ1-1, with TRBD1 as a possible D gene (5 bases). This CDR3 comprises 17 residues. Trimming pared 8 bases from V and 3 bases from J, leaving 25 bases between. Looked up from germline, CDR1 is MNHEY and CDR2 is SMNVEV (reference sequence). The CDR3 nucleotides read TGTGCCAGCCGATCAGGGCCGGCGGACCCGACCGACACTGAAGCTTTCTTT. Amino acids: CASRSGPADPTDTEAFF.

CDR3 coding DNA: TGTGCCAGCCAAGGGAGGGGTCCTACGGACCAAGAGACCCAGTACTTC. This encodes CASQGRGPTDQETQYF. The chain uses TRBV3-1 and TRBJ2-5; 7 bases match TRBD2. J lost 0 bases, V lost 8 bases, and 12 bases had no gene match. Germline CDR1 is LGHDT and CDR2 is YNNKEL (reference sequence). The CDR3 length is 16 residues.

The V and J genes are TRBV7-9 and TRBJ1-1; D uncertain. This CDR3 is 15 amino acids long. Germline V gives CDR1 SEHNR, CDR2 FQNEAQ (reference sequence). The germline V and J ends were trimmed by 5 bases and 0 bases, with 13 bases remaining between them. This CDR3 is CASSPRLHMNTEAFF. The CDR3 DNA reads as TGTGCCAGCAGCCCCAGACTCCACATGAACACTGAAGCTTTCTTT. The full variable domain, its missing parts supplied by reference TRBV7-9 and TRBJ1-1, is DTGVSQNPRHKITKRGQNVTFRCDPISEHNRLYWYRQTLGQGPEFLTYFQNEAQLEKSRLLSDRFSAERPKGSFSTLEIQRTEQGDSAMYLCASSPRLHMNTEAFFGQGTRLTVV.

This sequence joins TRBV20-1 and TRBJ2-3; D remains ambiguous. With 0 bases removed from V and 4 bases from J, the gap between germline ends came to 14 bases. CDR3 length: 15 amino acids. CDR1 is DFQATT, CDR2 SNEGSKA, per germline (reference sequence). The CDR3 DNA reads TGCAGTGCTAGAGATTTCGGGCGAGTGGCAGATACGCAGTATTTT. It translates to CSARDFGRVADTQYF.

The V and J genes are TRBV2 and TRBJ1-1; 9 bases fit TRBD1. Germline V gene sequence: CDR1 SNHLY, CDR2 FYNNEI. The CDR3 is 16 amino acids. The V and J ends lost 5 bases and 0 bases, in that order; junction bases with no gene match: 7. The CDR3 here is CASSPRDRVMNTEAFF. CDR3 DNA sequence: TGTGCCAGCAGTCCGAGGGACAGGGTGATGAACACTGAAGCTTTCTTT.

The sample holds one count of this clonotype. The rearrangement links TRBV2 to TRBJ1-2; possibly TRBD1 for D (6 bases). V was trimmed by 0 bases and J by 5 bases, leaving 16 bases between them. Germline V gene sequence: CDR1 SNHLY, CDR2 FYNNEI. The CDR3 runs 16 residues. In DNA form, the CDR3 reads TGTGCCAGCAGTGAAGCGGGGACAAGAGAGCTATATGGCTACACCTTC. It yields the protein CASSEAGTRELYGYTF.

The genes are TRBV12-3 or TRBV12-4 and TRBJ2-1; 12 bases agree with TRBD2. The CDR3 extends over 18 amino acids. The J segment lost 0 bases and the V segment lost 3 bases, leaving 6 bases of the junction unmatched. In DNA, the CDR3 is TGTGCCAGCAGTTTTCTAGCGGGGGGGGTGGGCTCCTACAATGAGCAGTTCTTC. It is translated as CASSFLAGGVGSYNEQFF.

The chain uses TRBV7-9 and TRBJ2-1, with TRBD1 identical over 9 bases. There are 15 residues in the CDR3. The junction had 9 bases not matched to a gene; V was cut back by 3 bases and J by 9 bases. The germline gives CDR1 SEHNR, CDR2 FQNEAQ (reference sequence). The CDR3 loop is CASSFRTGELVEQFF. The CDR3 nucleotides read TGTGCCAGCAGCTTCCGGACAGGGGAACTTGTTGAGCAGTTCTTC. The full variable domain, in which reference TRBV7-9 and TRBJ2-1 provide the parts outside the CDR3, is DTGVSQNPRHKITKRGQNVTFRCDPISEHNRLYWYRQTLGQGPEFLTYFQNEAQLEKSRLLSDRFSAERPKGSFSTLEIQRTEQGDSAMYLCASSFRTGELVEQFFGPGTRLTVL.